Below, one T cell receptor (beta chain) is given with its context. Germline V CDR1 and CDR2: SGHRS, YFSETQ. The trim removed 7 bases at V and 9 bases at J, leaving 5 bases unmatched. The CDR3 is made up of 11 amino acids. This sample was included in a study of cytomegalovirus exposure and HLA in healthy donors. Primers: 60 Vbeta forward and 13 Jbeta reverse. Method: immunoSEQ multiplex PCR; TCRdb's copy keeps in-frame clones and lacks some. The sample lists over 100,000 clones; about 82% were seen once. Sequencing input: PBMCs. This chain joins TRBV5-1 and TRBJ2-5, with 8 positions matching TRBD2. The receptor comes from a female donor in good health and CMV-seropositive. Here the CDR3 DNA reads TGCGCCAGCGGAAGCGGGGGCTCCCAGTACTTC. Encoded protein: CASGSGGSQYF.